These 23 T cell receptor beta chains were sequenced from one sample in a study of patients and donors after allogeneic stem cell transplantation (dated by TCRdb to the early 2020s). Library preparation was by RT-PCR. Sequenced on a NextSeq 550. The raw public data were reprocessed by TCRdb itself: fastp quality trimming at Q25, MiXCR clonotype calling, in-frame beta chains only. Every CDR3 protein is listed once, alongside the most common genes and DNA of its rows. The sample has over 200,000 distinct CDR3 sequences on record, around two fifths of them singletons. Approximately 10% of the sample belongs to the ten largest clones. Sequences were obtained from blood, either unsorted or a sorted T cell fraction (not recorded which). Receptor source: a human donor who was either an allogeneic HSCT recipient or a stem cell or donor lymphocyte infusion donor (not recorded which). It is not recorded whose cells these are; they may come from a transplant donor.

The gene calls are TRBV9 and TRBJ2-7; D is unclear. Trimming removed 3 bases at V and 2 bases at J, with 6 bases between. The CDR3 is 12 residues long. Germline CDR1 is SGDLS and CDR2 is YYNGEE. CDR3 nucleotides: TGTGCCAGCAGCGCCGGAACCTACGAGCAGTACTTC. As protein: CASSAGTYEQYF.

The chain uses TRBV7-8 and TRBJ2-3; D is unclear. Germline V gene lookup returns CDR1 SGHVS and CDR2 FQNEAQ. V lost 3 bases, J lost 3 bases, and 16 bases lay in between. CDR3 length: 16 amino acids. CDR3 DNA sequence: TGTGCCAGCAGCTTTAGTCCTCTGATGGGGACAGATACGCAGTATTTT. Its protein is CASSFSPLMGTDTQYF. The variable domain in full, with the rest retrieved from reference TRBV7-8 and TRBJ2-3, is GAGVSQSPRYKVAKRGQDVALRCDPISGHVSLFWYQQALGQGPEFLTYFQNEAQLDKSGLPSDRFFAERPEGSVSTLKIQRTQQEDSAVYLCASSFSPLMGTDTQYFGPGTRLTVL.

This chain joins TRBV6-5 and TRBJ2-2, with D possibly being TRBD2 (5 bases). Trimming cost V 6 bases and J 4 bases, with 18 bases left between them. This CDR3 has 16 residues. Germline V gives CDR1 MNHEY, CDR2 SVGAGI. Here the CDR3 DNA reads TGTGCCAGCAGCCCGCTTACTAGTTTCGGCACCGGGGAGCTGTTTTTT. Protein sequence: CASSPLTSFGTGELFF.

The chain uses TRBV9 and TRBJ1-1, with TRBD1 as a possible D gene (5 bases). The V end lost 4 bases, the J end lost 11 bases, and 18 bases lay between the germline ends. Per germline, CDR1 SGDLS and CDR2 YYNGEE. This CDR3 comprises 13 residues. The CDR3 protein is CASSPVGGTEAFF. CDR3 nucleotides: TGTGCCAGCAGCCCGGTGGGAGGGACCGAGGCTTTCTTT.

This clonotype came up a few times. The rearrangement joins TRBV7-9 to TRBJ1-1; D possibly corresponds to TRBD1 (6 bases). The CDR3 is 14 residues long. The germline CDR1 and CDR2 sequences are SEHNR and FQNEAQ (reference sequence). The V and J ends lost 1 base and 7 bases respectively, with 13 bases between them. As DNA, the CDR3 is TGTGCCAGCAGCTTAGGAGTGGGGGCTAGTGAAGCTTTCTTT. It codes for CASSLGVGASEAFF.

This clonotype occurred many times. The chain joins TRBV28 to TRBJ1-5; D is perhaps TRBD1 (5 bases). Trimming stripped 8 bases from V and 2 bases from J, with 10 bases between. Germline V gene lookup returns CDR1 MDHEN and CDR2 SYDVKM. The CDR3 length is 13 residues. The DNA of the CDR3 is TGTGCCAGCCTTCAGGGTGGCAATCAGCCCCAGCATTTT. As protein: CASLQGGNQPQHF. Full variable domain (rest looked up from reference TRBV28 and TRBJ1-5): DVKVTQSSRYLVKRTGEKVFLECVQDMDHENMFWYRQDPGLGLRLIYFSYDVKMKEKGDIPEGYSVSREKKERFSLILESASTNQTSMYLCASLQGGNQPQHFGDGTRLSIL.

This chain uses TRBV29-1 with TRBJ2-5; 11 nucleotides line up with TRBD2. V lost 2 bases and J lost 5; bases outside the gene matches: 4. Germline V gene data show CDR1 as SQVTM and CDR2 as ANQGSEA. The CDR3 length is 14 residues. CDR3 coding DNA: TGCAGCGTTGAAAGACTAGCGGGGTATGAGACCCAGTACTTC. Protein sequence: CSVERLAGYETQYF.

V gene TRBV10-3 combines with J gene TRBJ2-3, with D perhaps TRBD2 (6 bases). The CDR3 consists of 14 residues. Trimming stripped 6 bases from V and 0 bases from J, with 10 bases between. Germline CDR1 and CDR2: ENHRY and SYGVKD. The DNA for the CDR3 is TGTGCCATCAGCATGGGACTGAGCACAGATACGCAGTATTTT. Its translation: CAISMGLSTDTQYF.

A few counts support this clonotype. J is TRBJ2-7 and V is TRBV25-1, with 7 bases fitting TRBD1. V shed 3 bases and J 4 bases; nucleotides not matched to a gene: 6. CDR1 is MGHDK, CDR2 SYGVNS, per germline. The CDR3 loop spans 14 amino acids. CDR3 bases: TGTGCCAGCAGTGACGAGGGACAGCATTACGAGCAGTACTTC. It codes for CASSDEGQHYEQYF.

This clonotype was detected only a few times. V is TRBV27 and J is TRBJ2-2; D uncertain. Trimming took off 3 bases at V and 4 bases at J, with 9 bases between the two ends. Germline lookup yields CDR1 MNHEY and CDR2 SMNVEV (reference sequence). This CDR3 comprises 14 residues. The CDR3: CASSLGKFTGELFF. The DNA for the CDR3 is TGTGCCAGCAGTTTGGGCAAGTTCACCGGGGAGCTGTTTTTT.

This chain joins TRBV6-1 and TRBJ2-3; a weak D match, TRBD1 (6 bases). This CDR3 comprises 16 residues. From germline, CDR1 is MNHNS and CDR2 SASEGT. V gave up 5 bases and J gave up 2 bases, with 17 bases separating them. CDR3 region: CASSPRDTPYTDTQYF. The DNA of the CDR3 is TGTGCCAGCAGTCCCCGGGACACTCCCTACACAGATACGCAGTATTTT.

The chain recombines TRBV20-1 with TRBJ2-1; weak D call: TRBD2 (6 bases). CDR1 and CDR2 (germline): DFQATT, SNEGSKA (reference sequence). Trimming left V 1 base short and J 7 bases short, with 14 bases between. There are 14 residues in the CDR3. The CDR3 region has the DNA TGCAGTGCTAGAGGGTTATTCGGGGGTAATGAGCAGTTCTTC. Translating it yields CSARGLFGGNEQFF.

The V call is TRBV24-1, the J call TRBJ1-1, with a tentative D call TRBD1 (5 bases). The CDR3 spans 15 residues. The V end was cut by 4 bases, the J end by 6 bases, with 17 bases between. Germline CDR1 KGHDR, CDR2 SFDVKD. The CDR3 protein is CATSDAGQGKAEAFF. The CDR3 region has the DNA TGTGCCACCAGTGACGCCGGGCAGGGCAAGGCTGAAGCTTTCTTT.

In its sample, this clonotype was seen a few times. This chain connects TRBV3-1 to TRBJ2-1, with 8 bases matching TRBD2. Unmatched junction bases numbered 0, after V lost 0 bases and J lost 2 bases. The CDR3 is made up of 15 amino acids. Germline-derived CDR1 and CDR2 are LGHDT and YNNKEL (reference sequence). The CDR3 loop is CASSQDGGAYNEQFF. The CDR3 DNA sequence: TGTGCCAGCAGCCAAGACGGGGGGGCCTACAATGAGCAGTTCTTC.

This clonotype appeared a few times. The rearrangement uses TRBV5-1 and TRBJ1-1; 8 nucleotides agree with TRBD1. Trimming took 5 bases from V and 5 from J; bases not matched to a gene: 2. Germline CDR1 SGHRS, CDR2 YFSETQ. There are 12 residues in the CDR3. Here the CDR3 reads CASSRTGTEAFF. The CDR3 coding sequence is TGCGCCAGCAGTAGGACAGGGACTGAAGCTTTCTTT.

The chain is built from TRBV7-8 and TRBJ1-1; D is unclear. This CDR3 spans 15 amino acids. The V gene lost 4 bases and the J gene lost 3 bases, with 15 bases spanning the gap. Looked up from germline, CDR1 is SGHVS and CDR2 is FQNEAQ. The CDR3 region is CASSSRGGSHTEAFF. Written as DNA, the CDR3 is TGTGCCAGCAGCTCCCGGGGAGGGAGCCACACTGAAGCTTTCTTT.

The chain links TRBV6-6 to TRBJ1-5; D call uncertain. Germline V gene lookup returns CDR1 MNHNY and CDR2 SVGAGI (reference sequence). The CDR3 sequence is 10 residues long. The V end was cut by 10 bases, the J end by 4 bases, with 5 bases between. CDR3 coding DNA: TGTGCCATCGAGAATCAGCCCCAGCATTTT. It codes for CAIENQPQHF.

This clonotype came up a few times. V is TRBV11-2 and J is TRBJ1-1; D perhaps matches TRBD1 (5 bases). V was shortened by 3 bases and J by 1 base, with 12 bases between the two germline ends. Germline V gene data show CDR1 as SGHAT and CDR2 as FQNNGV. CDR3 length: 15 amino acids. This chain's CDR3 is CASSFRVGGNTEAFF. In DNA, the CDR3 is TGTGCCAGCAGCTTTCGGGTGGGGGGGAACACTGAAGCTTTCTTT.

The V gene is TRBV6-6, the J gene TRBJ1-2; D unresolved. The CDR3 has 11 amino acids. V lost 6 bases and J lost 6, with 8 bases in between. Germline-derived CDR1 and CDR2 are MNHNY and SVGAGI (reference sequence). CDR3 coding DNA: TGTGCCAGCAGCCACGTAAATGGCTACACCTTC. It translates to CASSHVNGYTF.

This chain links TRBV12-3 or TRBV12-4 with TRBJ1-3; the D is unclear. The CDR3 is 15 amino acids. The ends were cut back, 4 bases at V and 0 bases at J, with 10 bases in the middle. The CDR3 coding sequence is TGTGCCAGCAGTTCGCTAACTAACTCTGGAAACACCATATATTTT. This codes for CASSSLTNSGNTIYF.

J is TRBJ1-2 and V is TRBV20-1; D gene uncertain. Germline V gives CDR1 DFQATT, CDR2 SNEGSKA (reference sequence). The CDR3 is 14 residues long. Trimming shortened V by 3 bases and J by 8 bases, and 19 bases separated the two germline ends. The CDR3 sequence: CSASKQSSRGGYTF. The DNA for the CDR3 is TGCAGTGCTAGTAAACAGAGCTCTAGAGGCGGCTACACCTTC.

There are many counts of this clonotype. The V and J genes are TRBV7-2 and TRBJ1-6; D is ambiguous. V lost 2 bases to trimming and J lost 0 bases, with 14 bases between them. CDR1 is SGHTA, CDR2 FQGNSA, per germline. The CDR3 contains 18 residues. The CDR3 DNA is TGTGCCAGCAGCTTAAGGCGCACAGCGAGCTCCTATAATTCACCCCTCCACTTT. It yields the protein CASSLRRTASSYNSPLHF.

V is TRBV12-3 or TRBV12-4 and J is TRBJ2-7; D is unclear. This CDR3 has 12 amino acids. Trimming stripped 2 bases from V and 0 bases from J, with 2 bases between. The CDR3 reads CASSLHSYEQYF. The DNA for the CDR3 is TGTGCCAGCAGTTTACACTCCTACGAGCAGTACTTC.